The 25 T cell receptor beta chains presented below share a single source sample, sequenced in a study of lymphopenia after photon versus proton radiotherapy. Some clones are missing from TCRdb's copy, which holds only in-frame ones; the method was immunoSEQ multiplex PCR. The sample contains about 60,000 clones, 65% to 85% of which appear only once. Source: peripheral blood, taken from a patient treated with proton-based radiotherapy. These TCRs come from a man aged 60 to 75 with pancreatic cancer.

This clone has a single count. The chain links TRBV4-3 to TRBJ2-1; 11 nucleotides line up with TRBD2. V shed 4 bases and J 8 bases; nucleotides not matched to a gene: 10. The CDR3 extends over 16 amino acids. Germline V lookup: CDR1 LGHNA, CDR2 YSLEER. CDR3 DNA: TGCGCCAGCAGCCTAGGCCCTTTAGCGGGAGGGCATGAGCAGTTCTTC. This gives the protein CASSLGPLAGGHEQFF.

This clone occurred once. The chain has TRBV25-1 and TRBJ2-7; the D gene is possibly TRBD2 (6 bases). Trimming left V 7 bases short and J 6 bases short, with 16 bases between. CDR1 and CDR2 from the germline V gene are MGHDK and SYGVNS. The CDR3 contains 13 residues. CDR3 amino acids: CASKGTWGGEQYF. Written as DNA, the CDR3 is TGTGCCAGCAAGGGGACTTGGGGAGGCGAGCAGTACTTC.

The genes are TRBV7-2 and TRBJ2-3, with D hard to call. Germline assignment: CDR1 SGHTA and CDR2 FQGNSA. V was pared by 4 bases and J by 0 bases, with 8 bases between. The CDR3 has 14 residues. CDR3 sequence: CASSSPASTDTQYF. The CDR3 DNA follows: TGTGCCAGCAGCTCCCCGGCTAGCACAGATACGCAGTATTTT.

V gene TRBV6-1 combines with J gene TRBJ2-1, with 7 bases lining up with TRBD2. V gave up 4 bases and J gave up 8 bases; unmatched junction bases: 5. This CDR3 spans 13 amino acids. Germline loops: CDR1 MNHNS, CDR2 SASEGT. CDR3: CASSVLARDEQFF. As DNA, the CDR3 is TGTGCCAGCAGTGTACTAGCGAGGGATGAGCAGTTCTTC.

The V and J genes are TRBV14 and TRBJ2-5; 7 positions match TRBD1. This CDR3 spans 14 amino acids. CDR1 and CDR2 from the germline V gene are SGHDN and FVKESK. The J segment lost 4 bases and the V segment lost 2 bases, leaving 4 bases of the junction unmatched. The chain's CDR3 is CASSQNRGGETQYF. The CDR3 DNA sequence: TGTGCCAGCAGCCAAAACAGGGGTGGAGAGACCCAGTACTTC.

This clone has just one count. The CDR3 loop is CASSDSGAGGGTQYF. The CDR3 region has the DNA TGTGCCAGCAGCGACTCGGGCGCGGGAGGGGGTACGCAGTATTTT. This chain uses TRBV5-4 with TRBJ2-3; 9 bases are shared with TRBD2. The CDR3 loop spans 15 amino acids. The germline V gene encodes CDR1 SGHNT and CDR2 YYREEE (reference sequence). The ends lost 4 bases at V and 8 bases at J; junction bases unmatched: 11.

The rearrangement uses TRBV19 and TRBJ2-6, with D uncertain. The CDR3 contains 15 residues. CDR1 and CDR2 (germline): LNHDA, SQIVND (reference sequence). V was shortened by 6 bases and J by 1 base, with 10 bases between the two germline ends. CDR3 residues: CASSSLGSGANVLTF. The CDR3, as DNA: TGTGCCAGTAGCAGCTTAGGGTCTGGGGCCAACGTCCTGACTTTC.

This chain connects TRBV28 to TRBJ1-2; D ambiguous. CDR1 is MDHEN, CDR2 SYDVKM, per germline. V was trimmed by 7 bases and J by 4 bases, leaving 13 bases between them. The CDR3 is made up of 13 amino acids. The CDR3 protein is CASTRGSSYGYTF. Here the CDR3 DNA reads TGTGCCAGCACCCGAGGGTCTAGCTATGGCTACACCTTC.

The genes are TRBV7-3 and TRBJ2-6; a possible D gene is TRBD2 (6 bases). This CDR3 contains 17 residues. The germline gives CDR1 SGHTA, CDR2 FQGTGA. Trimming took 0 bases from V and 2 from J, leaving 11 bases between them. The CDR3 DNA sequence: TGTGCCAGCAGCTTAACAGGGAGGTTGGCTGGGGCCAACGTCCTGACTTTC. Its translation: CASSLTGRLAGANVLTF.

The chain couples TRBV5-6 to TRBJ1-1; D gene ambiguous. The germline gives CDR1 SGHDT, CDR2 YYEEEE. This CDR3 is 13 amino acids long. The ends were cut back, 5 bases at V and 1 base at J, with 9 bases in the middle. The CDR3 DNA is TGTGCCAGCAGTCTTAGATCGAACACTGAAGCTTTCTTT. This gives the protein CASSLRSNTEAFF.

This clone was seen only once. V is TRBV27 and J is TRBJ2-1, with 9 bases matching TRBD1. V lost 5 bases, J lost 7 bases, and 6 bases stayed unmatched. Germline V lookup: CDR1 MNHEY, CDR2 SMNVEV (reference sequence). This CDR3 is 14 amino acids long. The CDR3 nucleotides are TGTGCCAGCAGTGGGACAGGGTTTAATAATGAGCAGTTCTTC. It specifies CASSGTGFNNEQFF.

This sequence joins TRBV11-3 and TRBJ2-5; D is tentatively TRBD1 or TRBD2 (5 bases each). CDR3 size: 14 residues. Germline CDR1 SGHNT, CDR2 YENEEA. Trimming took off 3 bases at V and 0 bases at J, with 8 bases between the two ends. CDR3 bases: TGTGCCAGCAGCTTTGGGGGAGACCAAGAGACCCAGTACTTC. Its translation: CASSFGGDQETQYF.

V usage is TRBV27 and J usage is TRBJ2-1; TRBD1 is a possible D gene (6 bases). In germline, CDR1 is MNHEY, CDR2 SMNVEV (reference sequence). The germline V and J ends were trimmed by 4 bases and 8 bases, with 15 bases remaining between them. There are 14 residues in the CDR3. In nucleotides, the CDR3 is TGTGCCAGCAGTTCCTGGGGGCCTAGCTATGAGCAGTTCTTC. Its protein product is CASSSWGPSYEQFF.

The chain combines TRBV5-1 with TRBJ2-5; D not certain. The CDR3 spans 13 residues. Germline V gene lookup returns CDR1 SGHRS and CDR2 YFSETQ. Trimming removed 5 bases from V and 5 bases from J, with 13 bases in between. The CDR3 DNA sequence: TGCGCCAGCAGACATATTGGGTGGGAGACCCAGTACTTC. Translation: CASRHIGWETQYF.

V and J are TRBV29-1 and TRBJ1-1; 9 bases fit TRBD1. The germline V gene encodes CDR1 SQVTM and CDR2 ANQGSEA. CDR3 length equals 15 residues. Losses at the gene ends were 3 bases for V and 5 bases for J; bases not matched to a gene: 10. CDR3 loop: CSVEFSRTGVTEAFF. In DNA form, the CDR3 reads TGCAGCGTTGAGTTTAGTAGGACAGGGGTGACTGAAGCTTTCTTT. Looking up the rest from reference TRBV29-1 and TRBJ1-1 gives the full variable domain: SAVISQKPSRDICQRGTSLTIQCQVDSQVTMMFWYRQQPGQSLTLIATANQGSEATYESGFVIDKFPISRPNLTFSTLTVSNMSPEDSSIYLCSVEFSRTGVTEAFFGQGTRLTVV.

The V and J genes are TRBV18 and TRBJ1-4; D gene unclear. Trimming removed 3 bases at V and 2 bases at J, with 22 bases between. CDR1 is KGHSH and CDR2 is LQKENI in the germline V gene. The length of the CDR3 is 19 residues. The CDR3, as DNA: TGTGCCAGCTCACCCTTTACGACGGGGAGGACCCTTACTAATGAAAAACTGTTTTTT. This gives the protein CASSPFTTGRTLTNEKLFF.

CDR3 amino acids: CASSQGSAYGYTF. The CDR3 nucleotides are TGCGCCAGCAGCCAAGGTTCGGCGTACGGCTACACCTTC. The chain couples TRBV4-1 to TRBJ1-2; D call uncertain. Germline V lookup: CDR1 MGHRA, CDR2 YSYEKL. V dropped 1 base and J dropped 8 bases, with 11 bases sitting between them. The CDR3 is 13 residues long.

The sample holds one count of this clone. This chain connects TRBV6-6 to TRBJ1-1; no clear D. Trimming left V 7 bases short and J 0 bases short, with 12 bases between. Germline V gives CDR1 MNHNY, CDR2 SVGAGI (reference sequence). The CDR3 length is 14 residues. The CDR3 DNA reads TGTGCCAGCACTGTAGACACTATGAACACTGAAGCTTTCTTT. Translating gives CASTVDTMNTEAFF.

The V and J genes are TRBV27 and TRBJ2-3; D is unclear. The germline V gene has CDR1 MNHEY and CDR2 SMNVEV (reference sequence). CDR3 length equals 14 residues. The V end was cut by 6 bases, the J end by 1 base, with 11 bases between. DNA of the CDR3: TGTGCCAGCAGACTGCTTCCTGGCACAGATACGCAGTATTTT. Protein sequence: CASRLLPGTDTQYF.

J is TRBJ1-2 and V is TRBV5-6; D gene ambiguous. V was cut by 4 bases and J by 7 bases, with 8 bases left in between. CDR3 size: 11 residues. Germline CDR1 reads SGHDT; CDR2 reads YYEEEE. Here the CDR3 reads CASSVGGGYTF. In DNA, the CDR3 is TGTGCCAGCAGCGTCGGTGGTGGCTACACCTTC. The full variable domain, in which reference TRBV5-6 and TRBJ1-2 provide the parts outside the CDR3, is DAGVTQSPTHLIKTRGQQVTLRCSPKSGHDTVSWYQQALGQGPQFIFQYYEEEERQRGNFPDRFSGHQFPNYSSELNVNALLLGDSALYLCASSVGGGYTFGSGTRLTVV.

The rearrangement links TRBV28 to TRBJ1-5; D is possibly TRBD1 (5 bases). This CDR3 has 15 residues. The V end lost 3 bases, the J end lost 0 bases, and 9 bases lay between the germline ends. Germline V gives CDR1 MDHEN, CDR2 SYDVKM. CDR3 amino acids: CASSFGGASNQPQHF. CDR3 nucleotides: TGTGCCAGCAGTTTCGGCGGGGCTAGCAATCAGCCCCAGCATTTT.

This chain connects TRBV9 to TRBJ2-1, with 9 bases that match TRBD1. Germline V CDR1 and CDR2: SGDLS, YYNGEE. The ends lost 3 bases at V and 5 bases at J; junction bases unmatched: 6. This CDR3 is 15 amino acids long. The CDR3 nucleotides are TGTGCCAGCAGCGACCGGGACAGGGCGCACAATGAGCAGTTCTTC. It is translated as CASSDRDRAHNEQFF.

The chain recombines TRBV27 with TRBJ1-1; 8 bases line up with TRBD1. The V and J ends lost 9 bases and 3 bases, in that order; junction bases with no gene match: 9. Germline CDR1 and CDR2: MNHEY and SMNVEV (reference sequence). The CDR3 has 14 residues. CDR3 residues: CASRGGTGHTEAFF. CDR3 DNA: TGTGCCAGTAGAGGGGGGACAGGACACACTGAAGCTTTCTTT.

This clone was recorded only once. The chain carries TRBV20-1 and TRBJ2-7, with D unclear. CDR1 is DFQATT and CDR2 is SNEGSKA in the germline V gene (reference sequence). This CDR3 spans 11 amino acids. V lost 2 bases and J 5 bases, leaving 7 bases between the germline ends. Written as DNA, the CDR3 is TGCAGTGCTAGATTATTCGACGAGCAGTACTTC. Translated: CSARLFDEQYF.

J is TRBJ1-2 and V is TRBV5-4, with D unclear. Between the trimmed V and J ends, which lost 2 bases and 2 bases, there was a span of 7 bases. Germline V lookup: CDR1 SGHNT, CDR2 YYREEE (reference sequence). This CDR3 region has 13 residues. The CDR3: CASSFPANYGYTF. In DNA, the CDR3 is TGTGCCAGCAGCTTCCCAGCGAACTATGGCTACACCTTC.